These 17 T cell receptor beta chains were sequenced from one sample in a study of Ad26.COV2.S vaccination and SARS-CoV-2 variants. TCRdb's table, derived via immunoSEQ multiplex PCR, lists solely in-frame clones and lacks some. The sample has some 480,000 clones; roughly nine tenths are singletons. Treatment of the sample: around 19 received Ad26.COV2.S at low or high dose, single or two shots; roughly 5 received placebo; per-sample allocation not given. Each sample was drawn 63 days after the first injection (of vaccine or placebo). Source: peripheral blood, taken in a trial of Ad26.COV2.S vaccine versus placebo. These receptor sequences come from a person aged 18-65 years who received the Ad26.COV2.S COVID-19 vaccine or a placebo.

V and J are TRBV30 and TRBJ1-2; D perhaps matches TRBD1 (5 bases). With 2 bases removed from V and 2 bases from J, the gap between germline ends came to 18 bases. There are 16 residues in the CDR3. Germline CDR1 and CDR2: GTSNPN and SVGIG (reference sequence). The CDR3 sequence: CAWSLFGGGGNYGYTF. CDR3 DNA sequence: TGTGCCTGGAGTCTATTCGGTGGGGGAGGCAACTATGGCTACACCTTC.

This rearrangement joins TRBV4-3 to TRBJ2-3; possible D gene TRBD1, 5 bases. The germline V gene has CDR1 LGHNA and CDR2 YSLEER. The V end was cut by 4 bases, the J end by 4 bases, with 12 bases between. This CDR3 has 14 residues. CDR3: CASSLSQGPDTQYF. In nucleotides, the CDR3 is TGCGCCAGCAGCCTCTCTCAGGGTCCAGATACGCAGTATTTT.

The chain employs TRBV18 and TRBJ1-2, with D perhaps matching TRBD1 (6 bases). Germline V lookup: CDR1 KGHSH, CDR2 LQKENI. The CDR3 runs 15 residues. V was shortened by 3 bases and J by 4 bases, with 15 bases between the two germline ends. CDR3 residues: CASSPTDSPIYGYTF. CDR3 bases: TGTGCCAGCTCACCTACGGACAGTCCAATCTATGGCTACACCTTC.

The V gene is TRBV27, the J gene TRBJ2-7; 16 bases are shared with TRBD2. Looked up from germline, CDR1 is MNHEY and CDR2 is SMNVEV (reference sequence). This CDR3 has 18 residues. With V trimmed by 6 bases and J by 0 bases, 8 bases remained unmatched. Written as DNA, the CDR3 is TGTGCCAGCAGCTCCGGGACTAGCGGGAGGGGGGGCTCCTACGAGCAGTACTTC. Encoded protein: CASSSGTSGRGGSYEQYF.

V is TRBV11-3 and J is TRBJ2-3; 10 positions agree with TRBD2. The germline CDR1 and CDR2 sequences are SGHNT and YENEEA. The CDR3 runs 17 residues. V lost 5 bases to trimming and J lost 5 bases; unmatched junction nucleotides: 13. The CDR3 is CASSPTLAGERGDTQYF. DNA of the CDR3: TGTGCCAGCAGCCCCACCCTAGCGGGAGAGCGGGGAGATACGCAGTATTTT.

There are a few counts of this clone. V and J are TRBV19 and TRBJ1-1, with a possible D match to TRBD1 (5 bases). CDR3 size: 13 residues. V lost 9 bases to trimming and J lost 2 bases, with 13 bases between them. The germline gives CDR1 LNHDA, CDR2 SQIVND (reference sequence). The CDR3, as DNA: TGTGCCAGCCAGGACACTCCCAACACTGAAGCTTTCTTT. Protein: CASQDTPNTEAFF.

This clone was seen once. The chain carries TRBV6-6 and TRBJ1-1, with a weak D call TRBD1 (5 bases). CDR3 length: 13 residues. The germline V gene has CDR1 MNHNY and CDR2 SVGAGI (reference sequence). V was clipped by 2 bases and J by 6 bases, with 10 bases between them. CDR3 loop: CASSYQGSSEAFF. The CDR3, as DNA: TGTGCCAGCAGTTACCAGGGTTCTTCTGAAGCTTTCTTT.

This chain connects TRBV15 to TRBJ2-2; D gene unclear. Germline V gene data show CDR1 as LNHNV and CDR2 as YYDKDF (reference sequence). V gave up 8 bases and J gave up 1 base, with 11 bases separating them. The CDR3 is 14 residues long. In nucleotides, the CDR3 is TGTGCCACCCGGGCTCGTAAGAACACCGGGGAGCTGTTTTTT. Amino acids: CATRARKNTGELFF.

V gene TRBV6-5 combines with J gene TRBJ2-2, with D uncertain. V lost 0 bases, J lost 7 bases, and 12 bases lay in between. Germline CDR1 and CDR2: MNHEY and SVGAGI. The CDR3 is 15 residues long. The CDR3 region has the DNA TGTGCCAGCAGTTACTCGAGGCAGTCGGGCGGGGAGCTGTTTTTT. This codes for CASSYSRQSGGELFF.

This sequence joins TRBV19 and TRBJ2-1, with 14 bases matching TRBD2. The CDR3 totals 20 residues. The germline V gene encodes CDR1 LNHDA and CDR2 SQIVND (reference sequence). V lost 3 bases and J lost 7; bases outside the gene matches: 17. CDR3 protein: CASSMEGTSGSRVRDNEQFF. The DNA for the CDR3 is TGTGCCAGTAGTATGGAGGGGACTAGCGGGAGTCGGGTCCGGGATAATGAGCAGTTCTTC.

This clone was observed a few times. J is TRBJ1-2 and V is TRBV28; 10 bases are shared with TRBD1. The germline V gene encodes CDR1 MDHEN and CDR2 SYDVKM. The length of the CDR3 is 13 residues. V shed 6 bases and J 8 bases; nucleotides not matched to a gene: 6. As DNA, the CDR3 is TGTGCCAGCAGCCCAGGGGACAGGGGAGGCTACACCTTC. Amino acids: CASSPGDRGGYTF.

This chain connects TRBV27 to TRBJ2-3, with D unresolved. There are 15 residues in the CDR3. Germline CDR1 and CDR2: MNHEY and SMNVEV (reference sequence). V shed 2 bases and J shed 0 bases, with 9 bases lying between them. DNA of the CDR3: TGTGCCAGCAGTTTAGGATACTCTAGCACAGATACGCAGTATTTT. Translated: CASSLGYSSTDTQYF.

J is TRBJ2-3 and V is TRBV5-6, with 8 nucleotides matching TRBD2. The V gene end was trimmed by 0 bases and the J gene end by 3 bases; junction bases not matched to a gene: 6. The length of the CDR3 is 16 residues. Looked up from germline, CDR1 is SGHDT and CDR2 is YYEEEE. The CDR3, as DNA: TGTGCCAGCAGCTTGGTGGCGGGAGGTGAAACAGATACGCAGTATTTT. Translated, it gives CASSLVAGGETDTQYF. The whole variable domain, filled in from reference TRBV5-6 and TRBJ2-3, reads DAGVTQSPTHLIKTRGQQVTLRCSPKSGHDTVSWYQQALGQGPQFIFQYYEEEERQRGNFPDRFSGHQFPNYSSELNVNALLLGDSALYLCASSLVAGGETDTQYFGPGTRLTVL.

Regarding this clone: The junction departs from germline at one end; a sequencing error may be responsible. The DNA for the CDR3 is TGTGCCAGCAGCGAAGGTTGGACAGGGGTCTACGAGCAGTACTTC. Its translation is CASSEGWTGVYEQYF. The chain uses TRBV6-1 and TRBJ2-7; 9 positions match TRBD1. This CDR3 contains 15 residues. Germline CDR1 is MNHNS and CDR2 is SASEGT.

V and J are TRBV5-6 and TRBJ1-2; a possible D gene is TRBD1 (6 bases). The length of the CDR3 is 14 residues. CDR1 is SGHDT and CDR2 is YYEEEE in the germline V gene. The ends were cut back, 4 bases at V and 4 bases at J, with 14 bases in the middle. The CDR3 DNA is TGTGCCAGCAGCCCCAGGGACACGCGCTATGGCTACACCTTC. Its translation is CASSPRDTRYGYTF.

The chain recombines TRBV29-1 with TRBJ2-7; 11 nucleotides line up with TRBD1. Per germline, CDR1 SQVTM and CDR2 ANQGSEA. V was pared by 4 bases and J by 3 bases, with 5 bases of the junction left unmatched. The CDR3 runs to 14 residues. The CDR3 is CSVGGTGGNYEQYF. CDR3 DNA: TGCAGCGTTGGTGGGACAGGGGGTAACTACGAGCAGTACTTC.

The rearrangement joins TRBV15 to TRBJ2-2; D possibly corresponds to TRBD1 (6 bases). The CDR3 consists of 15 residues. From germline, CDR1 is LNHNV and CDR2 YYDKDF (reference sequence). With 1 base removed from V and 2 bases from J, the gap between germline ends came to 8 bases. The CDR3 loop is CATSRAGQNTGELFF. The CDR3 nucleotides are TGTGCCACCAGCAGAGCGGGACAAAACACCGGGGAGCTGTTTTTT. The full variable domain, in which reference TRBV15 and TRBJ2-2 provide the parts outside the CDR3, is DAMVIQNPRYQVTQFGKPVTLSCSQTLNHNVMYWYQQKSSQAPKLLFHYYDKDFNNEADTPDNFQSRRPNTSFCFLDIRSPGLGDTAMYLCATSRAGQNTGELFFGEGSRLTVL.